This entry lists 9 T cell receptor beta chains sequenced from one sample in a study of blood T cell repertoires in COVID-19. Clones were sequenced by immunoSEQ multiplex PCR, and TCRdb holds only the in-frame ones, with some missing. The data contain over 110,000 clones, approximately 85% of them singletons. Material for sequencing was peripheral blood. These receptors came from a man aged 65 to 85 with acute or convalescent COVID-19.

The rearrangement joins TRBV21-1 to TRBJ1-2. TRBV21-1 is tagged as a pseudogene. This CDR3 is 14 amino acids long. The CDR3, as DNA: TGTGCCAGCAGCAAATTTGTGAGGATCTATGGCTACACCTTC. Protein sequence: CASSKFVRIYGYTF.

This chain uses TRBV5-1 with TRBJ1-5; D gene unclear. Trimming took off 2 bases at V and 4 bases at J, with 7 bases between the two ends. This CDR3 comprises 13 residues. Germline values: CDR1 SGHRS, CDR2 YFSETQ. Here the CDR3 reads CASSLAENQPQHF. The CDR3 DNA reads as TGCGCCAGCAGCTTAGCGGAGAATCAGCCCCAGCATTTT.

The chain uses TRBV5-1 and TRBJ2-5; 9 bases agree with TRBD1. The V and J ends lost 2 bases and 5 bases, in that order; junction bases with no gene match: 7. Germline loops: CDR1 SGHRS, CDR2 YFSETQ. The CDR3 contains 15 residues. The CDR3 bases are TGCGCCAGCAGCTTTTCGACAGGGGGAGGGGAGACCCAGTACTTC. Translated, it gives CASSFSTGGGETQYF.

This chain joins TRBV2 and TRBJ2-7; the match to TRBD2 covers 8 bases. In germline, CDR1 is SNHLY, CDR2 FYNNEI. CDR3 length equals 15 residues. V was clipped by 0 bases and J by 2 bases; unmatched bases: 3. In DNA, the CDR3 is TGTGCCAGCAGTGAAGCGTCGGGGGGGGCCTACGAGCAGTACTTC. Translating gives CASSEASGGAYEQYF.

The rearrangement uses TRBV7-2 and TRBJ2-2; 9 bases are a match to TRBD2. CDR1 is SGHTA and CDR2 is FQGNSA in the germline V gene. Trimming took 0 bases from V and 3 from J; bases not matched to a gene: 11. The CDR3 has 19 residues. The CDR3: CASSLALVSGREDTGELFF. In nucleotides, the CDR3 is TGTGCCAGCAGCTTAGCGCTTGTTAGCGGGAGAGAGGACACCGGGGAGCTGTTTTTT.

This chain uses TRBV5-5 with TRBJ2-2; 7 bases are shared with TRBD2. Germline V lookup: CDR1 SGHKS, CDR2 YYEKEE (reference sequence). This CDR3 has 14 amino acids. The junction had 6 bases not matched to a gene; V was cut back by 4 bases and J by 6 bases. CDR3 sequence reads: CASSDRGGAGELFF. As DNA, the CDR3 is TGTGCCAGCAGCGACCGCGGGGGAGCCGGGGAGCTGTTTTTT.

The J gene is TRBJ1-3, the V gene TRBV11-2, with D hard to call. Germline CDR1 and CDR2: SGHAT and FQNNGV. The CDR3 is 16 residues long. Deletions cut 1 base from V and 2 bases from J, with 12 bases between. The CDR3 loop is CASSLASRGPGNTIYF. The CDR3 DNA follows: TGTGCCAGCAGCTTAGCGAGCCGTGGGCCTGGAAACACCATATATTTT.

The gene calls are TRBV7-8 and TRBJ1-1; 7 bases match TRBD1. Per germline, CDR1 SGHVS and CDR2 FQNEAQ. This CDR3 region has 15 residues. V trimming: 5 bases; J trimming: 0 bases; junction bases outside the gene matches: 6. This chain's CDR3 is CASSPAGTVNTEAFF. In nucleotides, the CDR3 is TGTGCCAGCAGCCCCGCCGGGACAGTGAACACTGAAGCTTTCTTT.

V is TRBV4-1 and J is TRBJ2-3; 7 nucleotides agree with TRBD1. The ends lost 0 bases at V and 2 bases at J; junction bases unmatched: 5. CDR3 length equals 16 residues. Germline CDR1 is MGHRA and CDR2 is YSYEKL. The CDR3 coding sequence is TGCGCCAGCAGCCAAGATTTTACAGGGGTCACAGATACGCAGTATTTT. Protein: CASSQDFTGVTDTQYF.